This passage covers 3 T cell receptor beta chains from one sample sequenced in a study of blood T cell repertoires in COVID-19. Clones were read by immunoSEQ multiplex PCR, and TCRdb kept only the in-frame ones, dropping some. This table holds over 40,000 clones, roughly nine tenths found once. The source material was peripheral blood. These receptors were obtained from a man between 65 and 85 years old with active COVID-19.

This chain connects TRBV7-6 to TRBJ2-5; TRBD1 matches at 9 bases. Germline trimming cut 5 bases from V and 5 bases from J; bases unmatched to any gene: 12. This CDR3 spans 16 amino acids. From germline, CDR1 is SGHVS and CDR2 FNYEAQ. CDR3 loop: CASSQAGDRESETQYF. The CDR3 DNA is TGTGCCAGCAGCCAAGCAGGGGACAGGGAGTCGGAGACCCAGTACTTC.

The chain carries TRBV7-9 and TRBJ2-3; 10 bases fit TRBD1. Trimming at V came to 3 bases and at J to 2 bases, leaving 2 bases not matched to a gene. Germline assignment: CDR1 SEHNR and CDR2 FQNEAQ (reference sequence). This CDR3 is built from 15 residues. This CDR3 reads CASSFGTGATDTQYF. CDR3 coding DNA: TGTGCCAGCAGCTTCGGGACAGGGGCCACAGATACGCAGTATTTT.

This clone came up once. This chain joins TRBV2 and TRBJ2-7; a weak D match, TRBD1 (6 bases). Trimming shortened V by 8 bases and J by 2 bases, and 16 bases separated the two germline ends. Looked up from germline, CDR1 is SNHLY and CDR2 is FYNNEI. The CDR3 contains 14 residues. The CDR3 reads CASRTGTYPYEQYF. CDR3 bases: TGTGCCAGCCGAACCGGGACATACCCCTACGAGCAGTACTTC.